This T cell receptor beta chain comes out of a study of neurological immune-mediated disorders. V was pared by 0 bases and J by 7 bases, with 13 bases between. Germline CDR1 is DFQATT and CDR2 is SNEGSKA (reference sequence). The CDR3 loop spans 15 amino acids. This clonotype was seen repeatedly, ten times or more. MiXCR was run by TCRdb on the 5' RACE reads, yielding one entry per CDR3 protein. The sample shows tens of thousands of distinct CDR3 sequences, approximately 12% of them seen only once. This chain connects TRBV20-1 to TRBJ1-6; perhaps TRBD1 as D (6 bases). The sequence came from a man between 60 and 75 years old in good health. The source material was PBMCs. CDR3 in DNA: TGCAGTGCTAGAGACCTACAGGGAAGGAATTCACCCCTCCACTTT. This gives the protein CSARDLQGRNSPLHF.